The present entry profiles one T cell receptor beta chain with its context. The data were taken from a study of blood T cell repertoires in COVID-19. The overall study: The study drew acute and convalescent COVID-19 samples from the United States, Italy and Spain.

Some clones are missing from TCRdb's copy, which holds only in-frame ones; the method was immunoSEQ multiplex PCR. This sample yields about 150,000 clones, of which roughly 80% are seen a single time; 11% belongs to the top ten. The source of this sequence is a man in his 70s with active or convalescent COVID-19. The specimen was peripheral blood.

CDR3: CASSRPGQGAGELFF. The CDR3 nucleotides read TGTGCCAGCAGCCGCCCGGGGCAGGGGGCCGGGGAGCTGTTTTTT. The chain couples TRBV9 to TRBJ2-2; 7 bases line up with TRBD1. CDR1 is SGDLS, CDR2 YYNGEE, per germline. CDR3 length: 15 residues. V lost 4 bases, J lost 6 bases, and 9 bases stayed unmatched.